This T cell receptor (beta chain) was identified during a study of OX40 agonist ivuxolimab in advanced cancers. Study as a whole: Ivuxolimab, which is an agonistic anti-OX40 (CD134) antibody, was administered to the patients.

Using immunoSEQ multiplex PCR, the repertoire was profiled, and TCRdb retains in-frame clones only, with some absent. The repertoire holds fewer than 25,000 clones, just under 75% seen once, with 20% to 30% in the top ten. Trimming stripped 8 bases from V and 0 bases from J, with 13 bases between. The germline gives CDR1 MNHEY, CDR2 SMNVEV (reference sequence). CDR3 size: 15 residues. Findings and limits, study-wide: Among expanded peripheral T cells, antigen specificity went undetermined.

A note on this clone: Its matching antigen is unknown.

The chain recombines TRBV27 with TRBJ2-2; D unresolved. The material was CD4+ or CD8+ T cells sorted from blood, obtained in a trial of the OX40 agonist ivuxolimab. The receptor comes from an adult with an advanced solid tumor such as melanoma, head and neck, liver or kidney cancer. The CDR3 spells CASLTWAPNTGELFF. CDR3 in DNA: TGTGCCAGCCTAACTTGGGCCCCGAACACCGGGGAGCTGTTTTTT.